The next 3 T cell receptor beta chains were all read from a single sample in a study of cytomegalovirus exposure and HLA in healthy donors. Clones were sequenced by immunoSEQ multiplex PCR, and TCRdb holds only the in-frame ones, with some missing. The sample comprises around 300,000 clones, 88% of which are singletons, and approximately 0.9% rests with the top ten. Sequenced input: PBMCs. These receptors were taken from a man aged 25 to 40 in good health and CMV-seronegative.

The gene calls are TRBV5-5 and TRBJ2-3, with TRBD2 identical over 12 bases. The ends lost 4 bases at V and 2 bases at J; junction bases unmatched: 5. The CDR3 has 16 amino acids. In germline, CDR1 is SGHKS, CDR2 YYEKEE (reference sequence). CDR3: CASSTGLAGITDTQYF. DNA of the CDR3: TGTGCCAGCAGCACCGGACTAGCGGGGATCACAGATACGCAGTATTTT.

CDR3 bases: TGCGCCAGCAGCAAAGACTTGAACTCCTACAATGAGCAGTTCTTC. Its protein product is CASSKDLNSYNEQFF. The chain links TRBV10-1 to TRBJ2-1; D gene ambiguous. The germline V and J ends were trimmed by 6 bases and 0 bases, with 12 bases remaining between them. The CDR3 covers 15 residues. Germline values: CDR1 WNHNN, CDR2 SYGVQD (reference sequence).

The chain carries TRBV18 and TRBJ2-1; 9 nucleotides match TRBD1. This CDR3 comprises 14 residues. In germline, CDR1 is KGHSH, CDR2 LQKENI. Trimming cost V 2 bases and J 8 bases; bases outside gene matches: 4. The CDR3 bases are TGTGCCAGCTCACCAACAGGGGGCTGGGATGAGCAGTTCTTC. This codes for CASSPTGGWDEQFF.